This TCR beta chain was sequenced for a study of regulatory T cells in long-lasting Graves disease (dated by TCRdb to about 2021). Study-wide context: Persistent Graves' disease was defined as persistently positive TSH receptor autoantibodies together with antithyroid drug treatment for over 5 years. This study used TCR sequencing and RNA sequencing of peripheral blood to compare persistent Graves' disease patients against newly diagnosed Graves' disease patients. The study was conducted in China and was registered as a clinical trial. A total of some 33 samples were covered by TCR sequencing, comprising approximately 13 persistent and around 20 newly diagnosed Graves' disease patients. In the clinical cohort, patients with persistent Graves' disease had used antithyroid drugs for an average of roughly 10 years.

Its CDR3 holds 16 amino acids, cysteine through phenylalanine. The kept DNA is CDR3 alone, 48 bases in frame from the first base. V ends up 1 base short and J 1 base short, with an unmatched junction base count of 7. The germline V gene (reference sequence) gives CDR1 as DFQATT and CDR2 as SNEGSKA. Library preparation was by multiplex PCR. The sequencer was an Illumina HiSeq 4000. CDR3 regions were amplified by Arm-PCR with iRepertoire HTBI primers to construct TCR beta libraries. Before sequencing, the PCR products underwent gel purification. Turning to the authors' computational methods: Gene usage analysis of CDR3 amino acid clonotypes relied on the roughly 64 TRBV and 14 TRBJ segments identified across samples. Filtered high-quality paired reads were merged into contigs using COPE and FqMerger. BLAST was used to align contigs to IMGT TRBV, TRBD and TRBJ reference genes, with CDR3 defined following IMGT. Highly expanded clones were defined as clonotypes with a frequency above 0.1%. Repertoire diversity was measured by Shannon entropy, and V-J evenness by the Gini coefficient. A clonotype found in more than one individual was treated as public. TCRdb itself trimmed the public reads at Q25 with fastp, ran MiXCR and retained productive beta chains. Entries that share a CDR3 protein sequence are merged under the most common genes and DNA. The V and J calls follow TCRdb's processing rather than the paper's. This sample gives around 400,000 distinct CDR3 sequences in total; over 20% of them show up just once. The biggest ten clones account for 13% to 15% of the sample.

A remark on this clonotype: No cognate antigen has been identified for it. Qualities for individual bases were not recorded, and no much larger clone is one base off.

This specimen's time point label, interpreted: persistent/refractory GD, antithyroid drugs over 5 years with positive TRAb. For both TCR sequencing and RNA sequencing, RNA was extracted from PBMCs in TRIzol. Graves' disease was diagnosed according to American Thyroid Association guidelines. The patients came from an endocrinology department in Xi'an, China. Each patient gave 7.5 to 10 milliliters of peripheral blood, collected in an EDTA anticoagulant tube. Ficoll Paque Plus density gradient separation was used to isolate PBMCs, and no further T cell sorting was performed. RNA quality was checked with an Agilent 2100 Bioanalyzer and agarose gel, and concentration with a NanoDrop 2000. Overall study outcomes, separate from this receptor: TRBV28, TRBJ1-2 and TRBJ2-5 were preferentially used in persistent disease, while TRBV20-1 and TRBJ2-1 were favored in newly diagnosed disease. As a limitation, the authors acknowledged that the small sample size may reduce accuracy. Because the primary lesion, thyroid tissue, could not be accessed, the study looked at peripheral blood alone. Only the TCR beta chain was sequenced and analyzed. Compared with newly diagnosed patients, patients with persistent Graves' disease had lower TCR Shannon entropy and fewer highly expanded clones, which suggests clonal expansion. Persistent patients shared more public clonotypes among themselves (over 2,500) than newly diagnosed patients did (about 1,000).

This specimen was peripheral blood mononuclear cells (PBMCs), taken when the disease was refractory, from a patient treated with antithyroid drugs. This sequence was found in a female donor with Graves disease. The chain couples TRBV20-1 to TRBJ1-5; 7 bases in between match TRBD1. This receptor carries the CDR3 CSARGTGVGSNQPQHF. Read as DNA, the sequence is TGCAGTGCTAGAGGTACAGGGGTCGGAAGCAATCAGCCCCAGCATTTT.